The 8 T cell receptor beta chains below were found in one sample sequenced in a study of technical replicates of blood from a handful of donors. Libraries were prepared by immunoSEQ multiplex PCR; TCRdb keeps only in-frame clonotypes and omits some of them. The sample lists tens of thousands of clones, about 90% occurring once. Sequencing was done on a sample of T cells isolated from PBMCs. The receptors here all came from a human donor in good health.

The CDR3 loop reads CASSFQREHHEQYF. CDR3 DNA sequence: TGTGCCAGCAGTTTTCAGCGGGAGCACCACGAGCAGTACTTC. The genes are TRBV27 and TRBJ2-7; TRBD2 agrees at 8 bases. Germline CDR1 is MNHEY and CDR2 is SMNVEV (reference sequence). There are 14 residues in the CDR3. J was trimmed by 5 bases and V by 3 bases; bases with no gene match: 6.

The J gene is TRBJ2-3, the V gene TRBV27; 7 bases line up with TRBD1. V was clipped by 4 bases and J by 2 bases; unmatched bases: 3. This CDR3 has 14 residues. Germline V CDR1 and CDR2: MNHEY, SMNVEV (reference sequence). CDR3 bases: TGTGCCAGCAGTTCAGGGGGAATCACAGATACGCAGTATTTT. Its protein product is CASSSGGITDTQYF.

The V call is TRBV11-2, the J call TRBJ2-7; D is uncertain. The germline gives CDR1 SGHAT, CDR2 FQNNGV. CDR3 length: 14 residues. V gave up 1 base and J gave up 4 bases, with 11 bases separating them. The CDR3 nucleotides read TGTGCCAGCAGCTTAGCACAGCTGCCTTACGAGCAGTACTTC. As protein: CASSLAQLPYEQYF.

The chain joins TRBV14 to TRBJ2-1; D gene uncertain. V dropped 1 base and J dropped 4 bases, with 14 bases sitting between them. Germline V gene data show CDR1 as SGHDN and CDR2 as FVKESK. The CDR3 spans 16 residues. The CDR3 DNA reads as TGTGCCAGCAGCCAAGTTTCACCCCACAATTACAATGAGCAGTTCTTC. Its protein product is CASSQVSPHNYNEQFF.

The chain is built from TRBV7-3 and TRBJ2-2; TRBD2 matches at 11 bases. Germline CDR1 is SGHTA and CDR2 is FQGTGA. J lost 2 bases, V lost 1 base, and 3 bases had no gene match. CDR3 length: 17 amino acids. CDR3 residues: CASSLKLAGDNTGELFF. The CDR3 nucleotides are TGTGCCAGCAGCTTAAAACTAGCGGGAGATAACACCGGGGAGCTGTTTTTT. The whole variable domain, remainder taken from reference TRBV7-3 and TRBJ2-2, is GAGVSQTPSNKVTEKGKYVELRCDPISGHTALYWYRQSLGQGPEFLIYFQGTGAADDSGLPNDRFFAVRPEGSVSTLKIQRTERGDSAVYLCASSLKLAGDNTGELFFGEGSRLTVL.

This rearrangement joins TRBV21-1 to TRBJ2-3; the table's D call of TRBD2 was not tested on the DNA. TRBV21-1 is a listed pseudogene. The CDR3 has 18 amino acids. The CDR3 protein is CASSKVGAARRLTDTQYF. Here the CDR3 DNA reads TGTGCCAGCAGCAAAGTAGGAGCAGCCCGGAGACTCACAGATACGCAGTATTTT.

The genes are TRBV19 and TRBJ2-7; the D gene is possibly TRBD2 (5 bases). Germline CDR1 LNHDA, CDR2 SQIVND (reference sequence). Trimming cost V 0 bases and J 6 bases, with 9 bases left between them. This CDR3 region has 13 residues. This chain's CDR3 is CASSIDRDGEQYF. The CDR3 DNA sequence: TGTGCCAGTAGTATAGATCGGGATGGCGAGCAGTACTTC.

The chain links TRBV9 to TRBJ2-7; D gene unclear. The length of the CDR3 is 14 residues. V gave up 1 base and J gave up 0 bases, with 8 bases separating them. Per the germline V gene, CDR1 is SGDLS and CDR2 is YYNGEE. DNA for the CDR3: TGTGCCAGCAGCGTAAGTGGCTTCTCCTACGAGCAGTACTTC. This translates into CASSVSGFSYEQYF.